This T cell receptor beta chain was sequenced in a study of blood T cell repertoires in COVID-19. Study at large: The cDNA or gDNA used as material had been derived from T cells, B-cell-depleted T cells, or PBMCs.

Only in-frame clones appear in the TCRdb table, and some are missing; sequencing was by immunoSEQ multiplex PCR. The sample holds 150,000 to 180,000 clones, about three quarters seen once. Germline CDR1 reads SNHLY; CDR2 reads FYNNEI. Trimming took 11 bases from V and 2 from J; bases not matched to a gene: 8. The CDR3 is made up of 14 amino acids. This clone has only one observation. The chain recombines TRBV2 with TRBJ2-1, with TRBD2 identical over 8 bases. The sequence was collected from an older man with acute or convalescent COVID-19. Sequencing was carried out using peripheral blood. Written as DNA, the CDR3 is TGTGCCGGCGACGGGGGGGAAGCCTACAATGAGCAGTTCTTC. Translating gives CAGDGGEAYNEQFF.